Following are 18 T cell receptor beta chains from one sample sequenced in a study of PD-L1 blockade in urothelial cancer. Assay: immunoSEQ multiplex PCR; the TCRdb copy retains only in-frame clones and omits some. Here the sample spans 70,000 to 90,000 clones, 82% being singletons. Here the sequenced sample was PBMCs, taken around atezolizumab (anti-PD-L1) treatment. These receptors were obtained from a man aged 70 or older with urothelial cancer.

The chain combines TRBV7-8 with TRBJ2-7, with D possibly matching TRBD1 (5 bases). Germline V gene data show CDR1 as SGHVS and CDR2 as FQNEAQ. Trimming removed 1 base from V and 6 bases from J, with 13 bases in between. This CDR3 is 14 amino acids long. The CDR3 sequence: CASSLGPQGIEQYF. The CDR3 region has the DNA TGTGCCAGCAGCTTAGGGCCCCAGGGTATCGAGCAGTACTTC.

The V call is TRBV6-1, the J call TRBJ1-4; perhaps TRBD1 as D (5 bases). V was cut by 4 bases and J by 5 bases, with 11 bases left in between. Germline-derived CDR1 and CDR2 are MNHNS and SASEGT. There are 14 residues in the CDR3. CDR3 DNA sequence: TGTGCCAGCAGTGCGACAGTGACCAATGAAAAACTGTTTTTT. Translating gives CASSATVTNEKLFF.

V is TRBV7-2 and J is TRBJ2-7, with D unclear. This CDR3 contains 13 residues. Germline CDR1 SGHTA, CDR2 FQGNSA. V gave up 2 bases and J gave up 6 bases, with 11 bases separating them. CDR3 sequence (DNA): TGTGCCAGCAGCTTATCCCAGGCATCCGAGCAGTACTTC. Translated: CASSLSQASEQYF.

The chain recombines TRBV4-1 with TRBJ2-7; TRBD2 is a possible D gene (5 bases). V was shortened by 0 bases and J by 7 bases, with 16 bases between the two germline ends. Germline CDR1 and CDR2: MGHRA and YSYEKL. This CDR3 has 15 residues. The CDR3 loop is CASSQDWTDPGEQYF. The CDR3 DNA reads TGCGCCAGCAGCCAAGACTGGACGGATCCGGGGGAGCAGTACTTC.

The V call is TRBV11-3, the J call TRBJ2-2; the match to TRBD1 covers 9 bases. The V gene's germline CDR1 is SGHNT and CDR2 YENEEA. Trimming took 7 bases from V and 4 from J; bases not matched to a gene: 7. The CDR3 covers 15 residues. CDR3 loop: CASITGGVGTGELFF. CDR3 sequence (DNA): TGTGCCAGCATTACAGGGGGCGTAGGCACCGGGGAGCTGTTTTTT.

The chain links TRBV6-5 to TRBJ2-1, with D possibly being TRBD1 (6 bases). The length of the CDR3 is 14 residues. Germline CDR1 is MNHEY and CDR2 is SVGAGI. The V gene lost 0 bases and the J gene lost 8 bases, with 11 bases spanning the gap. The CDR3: CASSYSGTNDEQFF. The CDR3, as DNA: TGTGCCAGCAGTTACTCCGGGACAAACGATGAGCAGTTCTTC.

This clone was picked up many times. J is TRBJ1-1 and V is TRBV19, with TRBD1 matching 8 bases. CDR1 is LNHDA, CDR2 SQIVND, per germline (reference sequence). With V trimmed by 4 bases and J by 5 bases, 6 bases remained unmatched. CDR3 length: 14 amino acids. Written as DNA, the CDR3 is TGTGCCAGTAGTACCGGACAGGGATGGACTGAAGCTTTCTTT. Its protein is CASSTGQGWTEAFF.

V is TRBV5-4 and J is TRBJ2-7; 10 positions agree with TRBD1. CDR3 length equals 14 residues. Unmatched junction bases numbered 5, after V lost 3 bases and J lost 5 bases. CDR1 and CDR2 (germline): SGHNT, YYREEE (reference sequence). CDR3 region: CASSSQTGGDEQYF. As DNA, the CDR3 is TGTGCCAGCAGCTCCCAGACAGGGGGCGACGAGCAGTACTTC. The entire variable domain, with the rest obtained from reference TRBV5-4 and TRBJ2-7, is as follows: ETGVTQSPTHLIKTRGQQVTLRCSSQSGHNTVSWYQQALGQGPQFIFQYYREEENGRGNFPPRFSGLQFPNYSSELNVNALELDDSALYLCASSSQTGGDEQYFGPGTRLTVT.

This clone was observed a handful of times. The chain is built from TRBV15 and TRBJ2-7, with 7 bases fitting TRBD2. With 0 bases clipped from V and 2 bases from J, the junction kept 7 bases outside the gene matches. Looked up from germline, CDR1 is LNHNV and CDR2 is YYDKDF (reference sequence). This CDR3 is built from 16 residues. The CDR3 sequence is CATSRDRGGSTYEQYF. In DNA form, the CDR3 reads TGTGCCACCAGCAGAGATCGAGGCGGGAGCACCTACGAGCAGTACTTC. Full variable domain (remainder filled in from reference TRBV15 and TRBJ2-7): DAMVIQNPRYQVTQFGKPVTLSCSQTLNHNVMYWYQQKSSQAPKLLFHYYDKDFNNEADTPDNFQSRRPNTSFCFLDIRSPGLGDTAMYLCATSRDRGGSTYEQYFGPGTRLTVT.

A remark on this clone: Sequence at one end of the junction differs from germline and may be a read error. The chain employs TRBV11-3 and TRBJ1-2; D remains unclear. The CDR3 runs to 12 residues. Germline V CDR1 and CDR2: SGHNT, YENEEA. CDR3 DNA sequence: TGTGCCAGCAGCTTAGATCTAGGCAGACTCGTCTTC. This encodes CASSLDLGRLVF.

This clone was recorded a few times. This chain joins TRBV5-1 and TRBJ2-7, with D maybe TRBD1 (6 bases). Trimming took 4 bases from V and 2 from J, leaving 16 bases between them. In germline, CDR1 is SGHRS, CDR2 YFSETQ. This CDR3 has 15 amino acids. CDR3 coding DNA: TGCGCCAGCAGCACTGCCGGACAGCCAGCCTACGAGCAGTACTTC. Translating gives CASSTAGQPAYEQYF.

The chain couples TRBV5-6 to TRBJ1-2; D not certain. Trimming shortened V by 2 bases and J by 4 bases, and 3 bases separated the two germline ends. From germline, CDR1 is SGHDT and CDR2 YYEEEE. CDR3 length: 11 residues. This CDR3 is CASSFGYGYTF. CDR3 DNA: TGTGCCAGCAGCTTCGGCTATGGCTACACCTTC.

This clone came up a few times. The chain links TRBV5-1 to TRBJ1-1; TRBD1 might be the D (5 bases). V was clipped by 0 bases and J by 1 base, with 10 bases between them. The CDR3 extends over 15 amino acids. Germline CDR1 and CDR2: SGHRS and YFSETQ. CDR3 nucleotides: TGCGCCAGCAGCTTGGACGGGGGTGGGAACACTGAAGCTTTCTTT. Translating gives CASSLDGGGNTEAFF.

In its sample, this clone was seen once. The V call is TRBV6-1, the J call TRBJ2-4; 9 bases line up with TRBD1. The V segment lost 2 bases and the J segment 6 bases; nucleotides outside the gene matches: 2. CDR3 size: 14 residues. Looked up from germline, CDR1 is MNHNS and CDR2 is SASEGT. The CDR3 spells CASSELGQGNIQYF. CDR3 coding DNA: TGTGCCAGCAGTGAATTGGGACAGGGAAACATTCAGTACTTC.

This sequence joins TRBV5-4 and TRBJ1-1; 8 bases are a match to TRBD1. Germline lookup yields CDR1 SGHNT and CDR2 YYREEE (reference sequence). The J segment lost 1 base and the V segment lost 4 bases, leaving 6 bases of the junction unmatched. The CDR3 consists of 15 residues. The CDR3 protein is CASSRTGRENTEAFF. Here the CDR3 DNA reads TGTGCCAGCAGCCGGACAGGGAGGGAGAACACTGAAGCTTTCTTT. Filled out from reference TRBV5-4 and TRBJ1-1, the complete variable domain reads ETGVTQSPTHLIKTRGQQVTLRCSSQSGHNTVSWYQQALGQGPQFIFQYYREEENGRGNFPPRFSGLQFPNYSSELNVNALELDDSALYLCASSRTGRENTEAFFGQGTRLTVV.

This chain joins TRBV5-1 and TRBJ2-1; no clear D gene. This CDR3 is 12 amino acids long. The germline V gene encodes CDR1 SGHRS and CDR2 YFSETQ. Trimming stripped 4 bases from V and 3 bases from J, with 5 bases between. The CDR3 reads CASSPGYNEQFF. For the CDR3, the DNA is TGCGCCAGCAGCCCGGGCTACAATGAGCAGTTCTTC.

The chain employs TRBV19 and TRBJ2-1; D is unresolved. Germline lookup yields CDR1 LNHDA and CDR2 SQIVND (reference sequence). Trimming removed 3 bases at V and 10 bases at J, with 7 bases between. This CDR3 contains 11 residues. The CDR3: CASSIIGEQFF. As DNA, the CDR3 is TGTGCCAGTAGTATCATCGGGGAGCAGTTCTTC.

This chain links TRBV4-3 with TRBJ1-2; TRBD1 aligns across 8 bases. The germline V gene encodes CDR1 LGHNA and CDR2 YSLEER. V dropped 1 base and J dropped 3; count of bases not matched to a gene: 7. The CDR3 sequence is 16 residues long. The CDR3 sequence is CASSQGSRGQDYGYTF. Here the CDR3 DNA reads TGCGCCAGCAGCCAAGGATCACGGGGACAGGACTATGGCTACACCTTC.